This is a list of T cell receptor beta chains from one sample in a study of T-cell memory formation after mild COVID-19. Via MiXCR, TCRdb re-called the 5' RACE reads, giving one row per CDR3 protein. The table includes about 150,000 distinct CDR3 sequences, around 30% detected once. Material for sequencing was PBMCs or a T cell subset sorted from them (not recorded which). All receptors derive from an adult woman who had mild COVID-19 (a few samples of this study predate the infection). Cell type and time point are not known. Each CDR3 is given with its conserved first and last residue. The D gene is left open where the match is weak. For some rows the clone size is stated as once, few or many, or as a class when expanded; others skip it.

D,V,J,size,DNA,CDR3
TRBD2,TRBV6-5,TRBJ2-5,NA,TGTGCCAGCAGCCCTACGACTAGCGGGGAGACCCAGTACTTC,CASSPTTSGETQYF
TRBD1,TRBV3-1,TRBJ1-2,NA,TGTGCCAGCAGCCAAGAAGGCAGGGGGAATGGCTACACCTTC,CASSQEGRGNGYTF
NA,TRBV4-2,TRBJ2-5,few,TGTGCCAGCAGCCAAGAAAGAGAGACCCAGTACTTC,CASSQERETQYF
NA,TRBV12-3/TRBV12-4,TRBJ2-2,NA,TGTGCCAGCAGTCCCCGACGGGATGCGGCCGGGGAGCTGTTTTTT,CASSPRRDAAGELFF
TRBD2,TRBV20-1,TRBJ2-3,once,TGCAGTGCTAGAGTCCCCCTAGCGGGAGGCGCCACAGATACGCAGTATTTT,CSARVPLAGGATDTQYF
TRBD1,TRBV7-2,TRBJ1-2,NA,TGTGCCAGCAGCTTAGGACAGGGGGCGGAAGGCTACACCTTC,CASSLGQGAEGYTF
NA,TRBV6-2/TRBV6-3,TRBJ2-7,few,TGTGCCAGCAGTGCAGGGACGGGGTCCTCCTACGAGCAGTACTTC,CASSAGTGSSYEQYF
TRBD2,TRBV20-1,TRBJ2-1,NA,TGCAGTGCTCCAGGGGGGACTAGCGCCTACAATGAGCAGTTCTTC,CSAPGGTSAYNEQFF
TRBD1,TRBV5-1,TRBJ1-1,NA,TGCGCCAGCAGCTTGACAGGGGTAGCGACTGAAGCTTTCTTT,CASSLTGVATEAFF
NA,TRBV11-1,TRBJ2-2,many,TGTGCCAGCAGCCGTAAGGGGAACACCGGGGAGCTGTTTTTT,CASSRKGNTGELFF
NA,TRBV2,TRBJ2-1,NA,TGTGCCAGCAACGTACAGGGTTGGCAGTTCTTC,CASNVQGWQFF
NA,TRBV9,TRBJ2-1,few,TGTGCCAGCAGCCGAGGAGAGGATGAGCAGTTCTTC,CASSRGEDEQFF
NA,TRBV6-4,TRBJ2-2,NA,TGTGCCACCGAAAGGACAGCGAACACCGGGGAGCTGTTTTTT,CATERTANTGELFF
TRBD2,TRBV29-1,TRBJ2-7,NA,TGCAGCGTTGAATTCTCCCTGGGTGGTAGCGGGATCCCCAGCTACGAGCAGTACTTC,CSVEFSLGGSGIPSYEQYF
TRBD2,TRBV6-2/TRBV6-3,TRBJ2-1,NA,TGTGCCAGCAGCCTAGCGGGAGGGACCTCCTACAATGAGCAGTTCTTC,CASSLAGGTSYNEQFF
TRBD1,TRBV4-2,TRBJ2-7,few,TGTGCCAGCAGCCAATCCTTCGGACAGGGGTCCTACGAGCAGTACTTC,CASSQSFGQGSYEQYF
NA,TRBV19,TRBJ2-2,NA,TGTGCCACCTGGGATAGGGAAGCCGGGGAGCTGTTTTTT,CATWDREAGELFF
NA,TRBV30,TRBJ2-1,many,TGTGCCTGGAGACTTAGCGTGGATGAGCAGTTCTTC,CAWRLSVDEQFF
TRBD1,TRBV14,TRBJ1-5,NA,TGTGCCAGCAGTCCACAGGGGGTTAATCAGCCCCAGCATTTT,CASSPQGVNQPQHF
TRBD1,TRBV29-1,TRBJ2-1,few,TGCAGCGTTCGGGACAGATCCTACAATGAGCAGTTCTTC,CSVRDRSYNEQFF
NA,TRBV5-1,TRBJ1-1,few,TGCGCCAGCAGCTTGTGCGTCGGTAGTGGGACTGAAGCTTTCTTT,CASSLCVGSGTEAFF
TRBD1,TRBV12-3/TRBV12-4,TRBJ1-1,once,TGTGCCAGCAGTTACCGACCAGGGGGGGCTTTCTTT,CASSYRPGGAFF
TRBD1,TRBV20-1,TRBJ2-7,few,TGCAGTGCTCAGTCCCGGGACAGGAGCTCCTACGAGCAGTACTTC,CSAQSRDRSSYEQYF
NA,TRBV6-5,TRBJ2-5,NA,TGTGCCAGCAGTTACGGAGGGCATCCCAGGAGGACCCAGTACTTC,CASSYGGHPRRTQYF
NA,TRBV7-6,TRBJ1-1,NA,TGTGCCAGCAGCTTAAACAGGATATCCACTGAAGCTTTCTTT,CASSLNRISTEAFF
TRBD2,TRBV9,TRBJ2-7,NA,TGTGCCAGCAGCGGAGGACTAGCAAGCGAGCAGTACTTC,CASSGGLASEQYF
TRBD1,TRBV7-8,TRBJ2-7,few,TGTGCCAGCAGCTTGGGACAGCCTGGTTTGCCGTACGAGCAGTACTTC,CASSLGQPGLPYEQYF
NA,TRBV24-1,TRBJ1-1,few,TGTGCCACCAGTGATTTTCTAGGGGCTGAAGCTTTCTTT,CATSDFLGAEAFF
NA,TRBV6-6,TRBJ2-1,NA,TGTGCCAGCAGTTACTCGGTCCCTTCCCTCAGGCAGTACAATGAGCAGTTCTTC,CASSYSVPSLRQYNEQFF
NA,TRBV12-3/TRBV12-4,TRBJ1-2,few,TGTGCCAGCAGCCTGACAGCCGCGGGGCCCGCCACCTTC,CASSLTAAGPATF
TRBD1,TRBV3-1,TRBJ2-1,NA,TGTGCCAGCCTAAGCCAAGTTACCGGGACAGTATACTACAATGAGCAGTTCTTC,CASLSQVTGTVYYNEQFF
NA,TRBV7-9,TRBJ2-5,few,TGTGCCAGCAGCTTAGCGGGTATAGAGACCCAGTACTTC,CASSLAGIETQYF
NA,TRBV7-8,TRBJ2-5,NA,TGTGCCAGCAGCTTGCCAGGCCTACAAGAGACCCAGTACTTC,CASSLPGLQETQYF
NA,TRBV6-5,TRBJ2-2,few,TGTGCCAGCAGTATTAGGGCGGGAAGGCCCACCGGGGAGCTGTTTTTT,CASSIRAGRPTGELFF
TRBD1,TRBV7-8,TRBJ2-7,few,TGTGCCAGCAGCTTGACAGGGGCAGCCACCTACGAGCAGTACTTC,CASSLTGAATYEQYF
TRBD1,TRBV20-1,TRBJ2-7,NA,TGCAGTGCTAGTCCCGGGACAGTCTCCTACGAGCAGTACTTC,CSASPGTVSYEQYF
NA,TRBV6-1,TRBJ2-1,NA,TGTGCCAGCAGTGAGTGGCAGGGTTTTTACAATGAGCAGTTCTTC,CASSEWQGFYNEQFF
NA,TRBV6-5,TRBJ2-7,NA,TGTGCCAGCAGCCGCGGACTACCCGGAGCTCAGTACTTC,CASSRGLPGAQYF
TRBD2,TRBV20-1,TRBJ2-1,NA,TGCAGTGCTAGGTCCCTGACTAGCGGGGGGCCTTACAATGAGCAGTTCTTC,CSARSLTSGGPYNEQFF